Listed below are T cell receptor beta chains from one sample, sequenced in a study of shared clonotypes between healthy human individuals. Assay used: immunoSEQ multiplex PCR; TCRdb lists only in-frame clones, some missing. The repertoire includes about half a million clones, about 85% of them detected once, and roughly an eighth sits in the top ten. Sequenced input: PBMCs. These receptors all come from a woman aged 40 to 50 in good health. Some clones in this sample may be carry-over from other donors' samples. Both conserved end residues are part of each CDR3. Only part of the rows carry a size: once, few, many, or a class if the clone is expanded.

size,J,V,CDR3
.,TRBJ2-1,TRBV11-1,CASSLGGTSGGNNEQFF
.,TRBJ2-2,TRBV7-8,CASSSPRTGGELFF
.,TRBJ1-1,TRBV2,CASRADRNTEAFF
.,TRBJ2-1,TRBV29-1,CSAGEQAGEQFF
once,TRBJ1-1,TRBV5-4,CASSFISSASEAFF
.,TRBJ2-3,TRBV30,CAWARISTDTQYF
.,TRBJ1-1,TRBV29-1,CSVEEAGRAFF
many,TRBJ1-2,TRBV28,CASSQDSGYGYTF
once,TRBJ2-3,TRBV9,CASSLTGTSADTQYF
.,TRBJ2-1,TRBV28,CASRSPRTGIYNEQFF
.,TRBJ1-2,TRBV21-1,CASSKARGALYGYTF
once,TRBJ2-6,TRBV19,CASSIPGVGANVLTF
once,TRBJ2-7,TRBV4-2,CASSRGLGAGEQYF
.,TRBJ1-4,TRBV4-1,CASSQSPAGKLFF
.,TRBJ2-5,TRBV7-9,CASSLGDRAQETQYF